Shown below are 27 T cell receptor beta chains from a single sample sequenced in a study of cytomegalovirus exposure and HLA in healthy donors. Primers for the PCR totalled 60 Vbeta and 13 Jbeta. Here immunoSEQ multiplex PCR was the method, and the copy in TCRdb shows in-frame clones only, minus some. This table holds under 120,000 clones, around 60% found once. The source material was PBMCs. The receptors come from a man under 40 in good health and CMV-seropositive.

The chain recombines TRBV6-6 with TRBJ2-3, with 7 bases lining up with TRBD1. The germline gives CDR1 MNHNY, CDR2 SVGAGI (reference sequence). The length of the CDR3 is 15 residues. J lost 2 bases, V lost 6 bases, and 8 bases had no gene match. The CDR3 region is CASRGPGTDTDTQYF. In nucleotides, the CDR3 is TGTGCCAGCAGGGGTCCCGGGACAGACACAGATACGCAGTATTTT.

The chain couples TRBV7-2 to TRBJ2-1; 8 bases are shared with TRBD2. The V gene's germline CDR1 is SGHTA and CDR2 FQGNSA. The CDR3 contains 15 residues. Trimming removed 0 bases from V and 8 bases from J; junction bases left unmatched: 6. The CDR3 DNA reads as TGTGCCAGCAGCTTAGCCCTAGCGGGCGTTGATGAGCAGTTCTTC. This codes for CASSLALAGVDEQFF.

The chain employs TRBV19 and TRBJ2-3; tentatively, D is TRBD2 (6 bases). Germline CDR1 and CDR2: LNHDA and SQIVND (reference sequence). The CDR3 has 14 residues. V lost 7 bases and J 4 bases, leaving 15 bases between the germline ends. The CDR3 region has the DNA TGTGCCAGTATGGAGGGACTGCGGCCAGATACGCAGTATTTT. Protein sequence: CASMEGLRPDTQYF.

The CDR3 sequence is CASSLEAGATHYEQYF. In nucleotides, the CDR3 is TGTGCCAGCAGCTTAGAGGCAGGGGCTACCCACTACGAGCAGTACTTC. V is TRBV11-2 and J is TRBJ2-7; D may be TRBD1 (6 bases). V was cut by 0 bases and J by 3 bases, with 15 bases left in between. The CDR3 spans 16 residues. Germline CDR1 is SGHAT and CDR2 is FQNNGV. Looking up the rest from reference TRBV11-2 and TRBJ2-7 gives the full variable domain: EAGVAQSPRYKIIEKRQSVAFWCNPISGHATLYWYQQILGQGPKLLIQFQNNGVVDDSQLPKDRFSAERLKGVDSTLKIQPAKLEDSAVYLCASSLEAGATHYEQYFGPGTRLTVT.

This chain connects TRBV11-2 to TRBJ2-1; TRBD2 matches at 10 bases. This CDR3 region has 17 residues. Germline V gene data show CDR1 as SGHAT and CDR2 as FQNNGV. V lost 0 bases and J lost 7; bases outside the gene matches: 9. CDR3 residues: CASSLEVTAGGLNEQFF. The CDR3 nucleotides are TGTGCCAGCAGCTTAGAGGTTACAGCGGGGGGGCTTAATGAGCAGTTCTTC.

This CDR3 is CASTPGGVNTGELFF. Written as DNA, the CDR3 is TGTGCCAGCACCCCAGGAGGGGTGAACACCGGGGAGCTGTTTTTT. The chain employs TRBV13 and TRBJ2-2; D might be TRBD2 (6 bases). This CDR3 has 15 amino acids. V lost 7 bases, J lost 1 base, and 13 bases lay in between. CDR1 is PRHDT and CDR2 is FYEKMQ in the germline V gene (reference sequence).

This CDR3 is CASSEVLAGRKTQYF. The CDR3 DNA follows: TGTGCCAGCAGTGAGGTTCTAGCGGGGAGGAAGACCCAGTACTTC. This chain connects TRBV6-6 to TRBJ2-5, with 9 bases lining up with TRBD2. The CDR3 contains 15 residues. J lost 6 bases, V lost 5 bases, and 10 bases had no gene match. Per germline, CDR1 MNHNY and CDR2 SVGAGI (reference sequence).

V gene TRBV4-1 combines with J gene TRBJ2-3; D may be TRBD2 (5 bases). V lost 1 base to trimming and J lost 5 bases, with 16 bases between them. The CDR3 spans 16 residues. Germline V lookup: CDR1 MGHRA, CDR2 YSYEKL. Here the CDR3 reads CASSQGTGLGRDTQYF. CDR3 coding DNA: TGCGCCAGCAGCCAAGGGACGGGGTTGGGGAGAGATACGCAGTATTTT.

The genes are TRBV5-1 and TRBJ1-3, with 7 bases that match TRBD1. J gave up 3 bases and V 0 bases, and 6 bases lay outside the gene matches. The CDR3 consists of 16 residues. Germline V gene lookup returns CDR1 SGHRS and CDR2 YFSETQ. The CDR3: CASSLGTGSFGNTIYF. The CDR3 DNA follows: TGCGCCAGCAGCTTGGGGACAGGAAGTTTTGGAAACACCATATATTTT.

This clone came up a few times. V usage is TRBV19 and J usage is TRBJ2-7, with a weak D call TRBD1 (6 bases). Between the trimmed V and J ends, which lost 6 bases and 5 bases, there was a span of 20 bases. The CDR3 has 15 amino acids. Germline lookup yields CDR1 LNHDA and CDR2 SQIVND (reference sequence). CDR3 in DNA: TGTGCCAGTAGGAAAACGACAGGATTTATAAACGAGCAGTACTTC. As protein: CASRKTTGFINEQYF.

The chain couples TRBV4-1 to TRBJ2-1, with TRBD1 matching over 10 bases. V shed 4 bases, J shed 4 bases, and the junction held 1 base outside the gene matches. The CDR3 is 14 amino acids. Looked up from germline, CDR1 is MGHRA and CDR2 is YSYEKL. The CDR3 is CASSRQGAYNEQFF. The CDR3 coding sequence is TGCGCCAGCAGCCGACAGGGGGCTTACAATGAGCAGTTCTTC.

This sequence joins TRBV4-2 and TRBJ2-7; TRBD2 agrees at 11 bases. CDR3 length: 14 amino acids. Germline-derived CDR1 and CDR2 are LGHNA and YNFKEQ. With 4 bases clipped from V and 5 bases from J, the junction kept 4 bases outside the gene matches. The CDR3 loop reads CASSRRLAGNEQYF. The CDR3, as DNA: TGTGCCAGCAGCCGAAGACTAGCGGGGAACGAGCAGTACTTC.

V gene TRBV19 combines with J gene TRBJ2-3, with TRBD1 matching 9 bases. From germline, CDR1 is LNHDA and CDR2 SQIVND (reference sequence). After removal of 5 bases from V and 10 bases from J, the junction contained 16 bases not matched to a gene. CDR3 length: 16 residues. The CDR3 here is CASSPPGQGGARPQYF. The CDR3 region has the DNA TGTGCCAGTAGTCCTCCGGGACAGGGTGGCGCGCGGCCGCAGTATTTT.

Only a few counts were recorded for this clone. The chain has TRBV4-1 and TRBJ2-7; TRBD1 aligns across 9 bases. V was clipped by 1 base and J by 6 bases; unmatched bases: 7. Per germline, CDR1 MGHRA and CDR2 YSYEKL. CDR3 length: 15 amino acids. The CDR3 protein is CASSQGGDRASEQYF. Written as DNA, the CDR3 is TGCGCCAGCAGCCAAGGCGGGGACAGGGCCAGCGAGCAGTACTTC.

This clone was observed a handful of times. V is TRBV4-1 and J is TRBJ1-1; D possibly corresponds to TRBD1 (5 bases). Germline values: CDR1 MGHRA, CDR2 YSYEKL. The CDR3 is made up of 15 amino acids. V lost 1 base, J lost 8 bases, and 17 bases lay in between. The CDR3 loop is CASSQVAGTHREAFF. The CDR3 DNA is TGCGCCAGCAGCCAAGTCGCCGGGACTCACCGAGAAGCTTTCTTT.

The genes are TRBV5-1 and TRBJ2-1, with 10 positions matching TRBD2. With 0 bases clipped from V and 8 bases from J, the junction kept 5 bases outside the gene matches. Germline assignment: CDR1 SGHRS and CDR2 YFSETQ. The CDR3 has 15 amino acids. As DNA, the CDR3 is TGCGCCAGCAGCTTGGTGGCTAGCGGGGGTGATGAGCAGTTCTTC. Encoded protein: CASSLVASGGDEQFF.

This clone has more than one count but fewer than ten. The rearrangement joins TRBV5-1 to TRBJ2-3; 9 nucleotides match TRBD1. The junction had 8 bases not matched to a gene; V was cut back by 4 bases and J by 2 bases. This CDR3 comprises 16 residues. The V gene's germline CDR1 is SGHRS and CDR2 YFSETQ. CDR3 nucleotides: TGCGCCAGCAGCAGGGGCACAGGGGGCCTCACAGATACGCAGTATTTT. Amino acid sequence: CASSRGTGGLTDTQYF.

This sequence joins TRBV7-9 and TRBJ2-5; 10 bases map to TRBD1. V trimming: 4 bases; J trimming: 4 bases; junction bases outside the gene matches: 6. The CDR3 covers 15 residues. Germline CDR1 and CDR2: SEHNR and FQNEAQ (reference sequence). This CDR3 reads CASSSGTGATETQYF. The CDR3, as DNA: TGTGCCAGCAGCTCGGGGACAGGGGCAACAGAGACCCAGTACTTC.

The chain's CDR3 is CASSPSSNYGYTF. CDR3 sequence (DNA): TGTGCCAGCAGCCCGTCGTCTAACTATGGCTACACCTTC. The chain employs TRBV5-6 and TRBJ1-2, with D hard to call. Germline loops: CDR1 SGHDT, CDR2 YYEEEE. This CDR3 has 13 residues. The V gene lost 4 bases and the J gene lost 0 bases, with 7 bases spanning the gap. The whole variable domain, remainder taken from reference TRBV5-6 and TRBJ1-2, is DAGVTQSPTHLIKTRGQQVTLRCSPKSGHDTVSWYQQALGQGPQFIFQYYEEEERQRGNFPDRFSGHQFPNYSSELNVNALLLGDSALYLCASSPSSNYGYTFGSGTRLTVV.

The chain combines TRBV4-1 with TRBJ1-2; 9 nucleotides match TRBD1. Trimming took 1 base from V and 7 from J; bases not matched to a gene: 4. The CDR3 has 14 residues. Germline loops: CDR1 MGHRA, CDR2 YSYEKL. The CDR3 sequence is CASSQGDRDSGYTF. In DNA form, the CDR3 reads TGCGCCAGCAGCCAAGGGGACAGGGATAGTGGCTACACCTTC.

CDR3 region: CASSSPGQGEKLFF. The CDR3 DNA is TGTGCCAGCAGCTCACCGGGACAGGGCGAAAAACTGTTTTTT. V is TRBV7-9 and J is TRBJ1-4, with TRBD1 matching 9 bases. V dropped 4 bases and J dropped 8; count of bases not matched to a gene: 5. The CDR3 is 14 residues long. Germline V gene data show CDR1 as SEHNR and CDR2 as FQNEAQ (reference sequence).

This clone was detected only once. The CDR3 reads CASSPGVVAGDYNEQFF. CDR3 sequence (DNA): TGCGCCAGCAGCCCGGGGGTGGTAGCGGGGGACTACAATGAGCAGTTCTTC. The genes are TRBV5-1 and TRBJ2-1, with TRBD2 matching over 9 bases. Germline assignment: CDR1 SGHRS and CDR2 YFSETQ. V trimming: 4 bases; J trimming: 3 bases; junction bases outside the gene matches: 11. This CDR3 is 17 amino acids long.

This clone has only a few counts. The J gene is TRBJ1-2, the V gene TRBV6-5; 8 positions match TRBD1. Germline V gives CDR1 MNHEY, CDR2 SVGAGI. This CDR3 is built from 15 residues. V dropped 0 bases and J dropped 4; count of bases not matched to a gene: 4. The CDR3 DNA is TGTGCCAGCAGTTACTCGAAGGGACAGGCCTATGGCTACACCTTC. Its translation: CASSYSKGQAYGYTF.

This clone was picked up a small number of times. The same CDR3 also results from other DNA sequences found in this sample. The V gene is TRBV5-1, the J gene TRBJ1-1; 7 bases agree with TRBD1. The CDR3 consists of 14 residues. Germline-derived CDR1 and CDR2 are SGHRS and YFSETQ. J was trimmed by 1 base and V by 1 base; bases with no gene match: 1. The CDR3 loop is CASSLRQGNTEAFF. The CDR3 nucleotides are TGCGCCAGCAGCTTGCGACAGGGGAACACTGAAGCTTTCTTT.

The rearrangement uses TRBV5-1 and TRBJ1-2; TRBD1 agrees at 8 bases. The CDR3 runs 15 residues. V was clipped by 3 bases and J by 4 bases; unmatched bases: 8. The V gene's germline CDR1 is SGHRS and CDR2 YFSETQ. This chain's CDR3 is CASSSPGGGPYGYTF. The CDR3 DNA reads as TGCGCCAGCAGCTCCCCAGGGGGCGGGCCCTATGGCTACACCTTC.

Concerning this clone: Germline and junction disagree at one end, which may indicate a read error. Here the CDR3 DNA reads TGTTCCAGCAGTGAAACCCGGGACACAACTTACAATGAGCAGTTCTTC. Amino acids: CSSSETRDTTYNEQFF. This sequence joins TRBV7-9 and TRBJ2-1; D is perhaps TRBD1 (6 bases). Germline CDR1 and CDR2: SEHNR and FQNEAQ (reference sequence). The CDR3 covers 16 residues.

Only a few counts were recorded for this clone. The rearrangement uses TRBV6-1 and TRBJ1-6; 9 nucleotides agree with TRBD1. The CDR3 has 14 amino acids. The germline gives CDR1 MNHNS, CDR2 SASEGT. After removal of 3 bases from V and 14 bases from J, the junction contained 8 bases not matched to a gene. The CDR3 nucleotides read TGTGCCAGCAGTGAGGACAGGGGATTCGCAGCCCTCCACTTT. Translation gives CASSEDRGFAALHF.